Sequencing of this T cell receptor (beta chain) was carried out in a study of T-cell memory formation after mild COVID-19 (dated by TCRdb to 2020 to 2022). About the study as a whole: TCR sequence clusters from the two donors were largely donor specific. T-cell clones expanding and contracting after mild COVID-19 in a couple of donors were tracked by longitudinal TCRalpha and TCRbeta repertoire sequencing. The cohort comprised two young, previously healthy adult volunteers, one female and one male.

This clonotype was seen a few times. Its recognized antigen is unknown. No base quality values were provided; no much bigger clone lies one nucleotide off. TCRdb lists the instrument as Illumina NovaSeq 6000. TCRalpha and TCRbeta cDNA libraries were built by 5'RACE with constant-segment primers, adding sample barcodes and unique molecular identifiers. Trizol reagent was used to extract RNA from every sample. Amplification of the libraries took two PCR steps, and the second step added a second sample barcode plus Illumina TruSeq adapters. Libraries were sequenced on an Illumina NovaSeq with 2 x 150 bp paired-end reads. In the paper's pipeline: Reads were demultiplexed and collapsed into UMI-guided consensus sequences with migec v1.2.7. Using mixcr v2.1.11, UMI consensuses were aligned to TRA and TRB V and J templates and then assembled into clonotypes. A clonotype was counted as expanded or contracted only if both edgeR and NoisET called the change significant, with noise models trained on biological replicates. For edgeR calls, a false discovery rate-adjusted p below 0.01 and a log2 fold-change threshold of 1 were applied. As an exploratory analysis of dynamics, PCA with hierarchical clustering was applied to max-normalized trajectories of the 1000 most abundant clonotypes. Separately sequenced CD4+ and CD8+ repertoires were used to assign the CD4 or CD8 phenotype of responding clones. TCRdb reprocessed the public reads (quality trimming at Q25 with fastp, clone calling with MiXCR) and kept in-frame beta chains. Entries that share a CDR3 protein sequence are merged under the most common genes and DNA. These V and J calls originate from TCRdb's pipeline instead of the authors' own analysis. The sample table contains approximately 430,000 distinct CDR3 sequences; only one count was recorded for about 22% of them. The ten biggest clones cover around 13% of the sample.

Ficoll-Paque density gradient centrifugation was used to isolate PBMCs. Overall study outcomes, separate from this receptor: From day 15 to 85, contracting clones showed balanced CD4/CD8 phenotypes, whereas a second wave of clones that expanded from day 15 to 37 leaned towards CD4+. Contracting CD4+ clones were found mainly in CM and EM memory subsets, while CD8+ clones were enriched in EMRA. Only a couple of mild cases were covered in the study, and larger cohorts including severe cases with pre-infection samples were considered necessary. Some responding clones were detected in pre-infection memory, which suggested that pre-existing cross-reactive memory T cells had joined the SARS-CoV-2 response. SARS-CoV-2 specificity was not confirmed for the second-wave clones peaking on day 37.

Its CDR3 holds 14 amino acids, cysteine through phenylalanine. CDR3 DNA only is kept here, 42 bases in frame from base 1. V and J are truncated by 5 bases and 2 bases respectively, leaving an intervening sequence of 9 bases. CDR1 and CDR2, looked up from the germline V gene, are SGHTA and FQGNSA. Here the chain combines TRBV7-2 and TRBJ1-4, with TRBD1 tentatively as D gene (6 bases match). The sequence was obtained from an adult woman who had mild COVID-19 (a few samples of this study predate the infection). The sample titles of this study are shuffled in the database, so cell type and time point are left out; the donor was told from shared clones. The sample taken for sequencing was PBMCs or a T cell subset sorted from them (not recorded which). Read as DNA, the sequence is TGTGCCAGCAGCCCGACAGGCACTAATGAAAAACTGTTTTTT. Protein translation: CASSPTGTNEKLFF. The CDR3, completed at both ends by the reference TRBV7-2 and TRBJ1-4 genes, gives the full variable domain GAGVSQSPSNKVTEKGKDVELRCDPISGHTALYWYRQSLGQGLEFLIYFQGNSAPDKSGLPSDRFSAERTGGSVSTLTIQRTQQEDSAVYLCASSPTGTNEKLFFGSGTQLSVL.